One and the same sample provided the 30 T cell receptor beta chains below, sequenced in a study of beta chain features in type 1 diabetes. Points from the study as a whole: TCRB CDR3s were moderately but significantly shorter in Type 1 diabetes patients in all four CD4+ subsets.

Sequencing targeted expressed TCRB transcripts, as all isolated RNA had been reverse transcribed. Sequencing was performed with immunoSEQ multiplex PCR; in TCRdb, only in-frame clones are kept and a portion is missing. This table has about 240,000 clones, roughly 13% appearing once. For these TCRs, the target antigens are not known. The material sequenced was naive CD4+ T cells from blood. The receptor set was obtained from a man aged 25 to 45 with type 1 diabetes.

This chain joins TRBV19 and TRBJ2-5, with 7 bases aligning to TRBD1. The end of the DNA aligns better with TRBJ2-7, so the J call may be wrong. The CDR3 has 14 residues. CDR1 is LNHDA, CDR2 SQIVND, per germline (reference sequence). CDR3 loop: CASSARDSPYEQYF. The CDR3, as DNA: TGTGCCAGTAGTGCTCGGGACAGTCCCTACGAGCAGTACTTC.

This clone was counted between two and nine times. This chain uses TRBV14 with TRBJ2-1; 7 bases fit TRBD1. This CDR3 spans 16 amino acids. Unmatched junction bases numbered 7, after V lost 4 bases and J lost 1 base. In germline, CDR1 is SGHDN, CDR2 FVKESK. The CDR3 DNA sequence: TGTGCCAGCAGCCCATTAATGACAGGGTCCTACAATGAGCAGTTCTTC. Translated: CASSPLMTGSYNEQFF.

This rearrangement joins TRBV7-9 to TRBJ2-1; TRBD2 matches at 9 bases. This CDR3 contains 18 residues. Unmatched junction bases numbered 17, after V lost 9 bases and J lost 2 bases. The germline V gene encodes CDR1 SEHNR and CDR2 FQNEAQ (reference sequence). The CDR3 DNA reads as TGTGCCAGTCCTGCCGGGACTAGCAGAAATGATCCCTACAATGAGCAGTTCTTC. This sequence encodes CASPAGTSRNDPYNEQFF.

V gene TRBV5-4 combines with J gene TRBJ1-1; 9 bases line up with TRBD1. Germline V gene lookup returns CDR1 SGHNT and CDR2 YYREEE (reference sequence). Losses at the gene ends were 2 bases for V and 7 bases for J; bases not matched to a gene: 12. This CDR3 is 16 amino acids long. The CDR3 region has the DNA TGTGCCAGCAGCTTAGAACTTCAGACAGGGGGTAGTGAAGCTTTCTTT. This codes for CASSLELQTGGSEAFF.

The chain links TRBV14 to TRBJ2-1, with D tentatively TRBD2 (6 bases). V lost 1 base, J lost 0 bases, and 10 bases lay in between. The germline CDR1 and CDR2 sequences are SGHDN and FVKESK. CDR3 length equals 16 residues. CDR3 region: CASSQGRGYSYNEQFF. Here the CDR3 DNA reads TGTGCCAGCAGCCAAGGACGGGGGTACTCCTACAATGAGCAGTTCTTC.

V usage is TRBV5-1 and J usage is TRBJ1-5; D not resolved. The CDR3 is 13 residues long. Trimming took off 1 base at V and 6 bases at J, with 8 bases between the two ends. Germline CDR1 SGHRS, CDR2 YFSETQ. The CDR3 nucleotides read TGCGCCAGCAGCTTGCGAACGGGTCAGCCCCAGCATTTT. Translation gives CASSLRTGQPQHF.

This CDR3 is CASSVGTSGGAVYNEQFF. In nucleotides, the CDR3 is TGTGCCAGCAGCGTTGGGACTAGCGGGGGGGCCGTCTACAATGAGCAGTTCTTC. The chain recombines TRBV9 with TRBJ2-1; 16 bases line up with TRBD2. V was pared by 2 bases and J by 3 bases, with 5 bases of the junction left unmatched. The CDR3 is 18 residues long. Per the germline V gene, CDR1 is SGDLS and CDR2 is YYNGEE.

This clone was counted only a few times. This chain connects TRBV18 to TRBJ1-2; 9 nucleotides agree with TRBD1. CDR1 KGHSH and CDR2 LQKENI come from the germline V gene. Trimming removed 3 bases from V and 0 bases from J; junction bases left unmatched: 2. The CDR3 is 15 amino acids. The CDR3 is CASSPGTGTNYGYTF. The CDR3 DNA follows: TGTGCCAGCTCACCCGGGACAGGGACTAACTATGGCTACACCTTC.

A few counts support this clone. V usage is TRBV7-2 and J usage is TRBJ2-1; 9 bases map to TRBD2. CDR1 SGHTA and CDR2 FQGNSA come from the germline V gene. Germline trimming cut 4 bases from V and 2 bases from J; bases unmatched to any gene: 15. The CDR3 extends over 19 amino acids. The CDR3 region is CASSSYPPNLAGAYNEQFF. CDR3 DNA: TGTGCCAGCAGCTCCTACCCGCCTAATTTAGCGGGGGCCTACAATGAGCAGTTCTTC.

This chain links TRBV7-9 with TRBJ2-5; 7 bases line up with TRBD1. Per germline, CDR1 SEHNR and CDR2 FQNEAQ (reference sequence). This CDR3 comprises 14 residues. Unmatched junction bases numbered 13, after V lost 10 bases and J lost 5 bases. In nucleotides, the CDR3 is TGTGCCACCAAACCTAGGGGGCTAGAGGAGACCCAGTACTTC. Its translation: CATKPRGLEETQYF.

V is TRBV10-3 and J is TRBJ2-1; a possible D gene is TRBD2 (5 bases). V was clipped by 2 bases and J by 9 bases, with 14 bases between them. Looked up from germline, CDR1 is ENHRY and CDR2 is SYGVKD. This CDR3 contains 14 residues. The CDR3 here is CAISEGPSRAEQFF. The CDR3 nucleotides are TGTGCCATCAGTGAGGGCCCTAGCCGGGCTGAGCAGTTCTTC.

J is TRBJ2-3 and V is TRBV19; perhaps TRBD2 as D (6 bases). The CDR3 length is 16 residues. V lost 6 bases and J 6 bases, leaving 22 bases between the germline ends. Germline loops: CDR1 LNHDA, CDR2 SQIVND (reference sequence). The CDR3 here is CASRTLAGRGPDTQYF. DNA of the CDR3: TGTGCCAGTAGGACGCTCGCGGGGCGAGGCCCCGATACGCAGTATTTT.

The chain uses TRBV5-1 and TRBJ2-7, with 9 bases matching TRBD2. After removal of 4 bases from V and 0 bases from J, the junction contained 5 bases not matched to a gene. CDR3 length equals 15 residues. In germline, CDR1 is SGHRS, CDR2 YFSETQ. CDR3 sequence reads: CASSDASGNSYEQYF. The DNA of the CDR3 is TGCGCCAGCAGCGACGCTAGCGGGAACTCCTACGAGCAGTACTTC.

This clone was observed a few times. This chain links TRBV5-6 with TRBJ1-4; 9 bases fit TRBD1. CDR1 is SGHDT, CDR2 YYEEEE, per germline. Losses at the gene ends were 4 bases for V and 16 bases for J; bases not matched to a gene: 14. The CDR3 contains 14 residues. The CDR3 DNA is TGTGCCAGCAGCCTCAGGACAGGGGCGACCCTTTGGTTTTTT. This translates into CASSLRTGATLWFF.

This clone was counted only a few times. This chain connects TRBV30 to TRBJ2-7, with 15 nucleotides matching TRBD2. The J call is uncertain, as TRBJ2-1 better fits the DNA end. The CDR3 contains 16 residues. Germline CDR1 reads GTSNPN; CDR2 reads SVGIG (reference sequence). CDR3 sequence reads: CAWSALQGLAGGEQFF. In DNA, the CDR3 is TGTGCCTGGAGTGCCCTTCAGGGACTAGCGGGAGGCGAGCAGTTCTTC.

CDR3 nucleotide sequence: TGTGCCAGCAGCCCAGGGCTGGTAAGAACCGAGCAGTACTTC. The encoded protein is CASSPGLVRTEQYF. The rearrangement links TRBV7-2 to TRBJ2-7; TRBD1 might be the D (5 bases). The CDR3 consists of 14 residues. Trimming cost V 5 bases and J 6 bases, with 17 bases left between them. Per the germline V gene, CDR1 is SGHTA and CDR2 is FQGNSA. The entire variable domain, with the rest obtained from reference TRBV7-2 and TRBJ2-7, is as follows: GAGVSQSPSNKVTEKGKDVELRCDPISGHTALYWYRQSLGQGLEFLIYFQGNSAPDKSGLPSDRFSAERTGGSVSTLTIQRTQQEDSAVYLCASSPGLVRTEQYFGPGTRLTVT.

This clone has a handful of counts. In DNA form, the CDR3 reads TGCGCCAGCAGCGAGGGGACAGCAAGCTATGGCTACACCTTC. It encodes CASSEGTASYGYTF. The rearrangement joins TRBV5-1 to TRBJ1-2; TRBD1 matches at 7 bases. The trim removed 4 bases at V and 4 bases at J, leaving 7 bases unmatched. CDR1 is SGHRS and CDR2 is YFSETQ in the germline V gene. The CDR3 length is 14 residues.

The chain couples TRBV7-2 to TRBJ1-1; no clear D gene. In germline, CDR1 is SGHTA, CDR2 FQGNSA. The V end was cut by 5 bases, the J end by 1 base, with 8 bases between. The CDR3 contains 13 residues. The CDR3 nucleotides are TGTGCCAGCAGCCCAATGAGGAACACTGAAGCTTTCTTT. Translating gives CASSPMRNTEAFF.

Worth noting for this clone: Other nucleotide sequences in the sample specify the same CDR3. The chain is built from TRBV18 and TRBJ1-1, with D perhaps TRBD1 (5 bases). The CDR3 consists of 13 residues. Germline V gene lookup returns CDR1 KGHSH and CDR2 LQKENI. V was pared by 2 bases and J by 1 base, with 5 bases between. The CDR3: CASSPTGNTEAFF. The CDR3 DNA sequence: TGTGCCAGCTCACCAACAGGGAACACTGAAGCTTTCTTT.

The sample holds a few counts of this clone. J is TRBJ2-2 and V is TRBV7-9; perhaps TRBD1 as D (6 bases). The CDR3 extends over 17 amino acids. Germline CDR1 SEHNR, CDR2 FQNEAQ (reference sequence). Trimming left V 4 bases short and J 4 bases short, with 19 bases between. The DNA for the CDR3 is TGTGCCAGCAGCTCACCTCCGTGGGCAGGGGTCACCGGGGAGCTGTTTTTT. It encodes CASSSPPWAGVTGELFF.

This clone was counted a few times. The chain recombines TRBV29-1 with TRBJ1-4, with 10 bases lining up with TRBD1. V trimming: 6 bases; J trimming: 8 bases; junction bases outside the gene matches: 6. This CDR3 comprises 13 residues. Germline values: CDR1 SQVTM, CDR2 ANQGSEA. As DNA, the CDR3 is TGCAGCGTCCGACAGGGGGCGGGGGAAAAACTGTTTTTT. This translates into CSVRQGAGEKLFF. The entire variable domain, with the rest obtained from reference TRBV29-1 and TRBJ1-4, is as follows: SAVISQKPSRDICQRGTSLTIQCQVDSQVTMMFWYRQQPGQSLTLIATANQGSEATYESGFVIDKFPISRPNLTFSTLTVSNMSPEDSSIYLCSVRQGAGEKLFFGSGTQLSVL.

The chain combines TRBV5-8 with TRBJ1-1; 8 nucleotides match TRBD1. J was trimmed by 0 bases and V by 4 bases; bases with no gene match: 5. The CDR3 is 15 residues long. Germline CDR1 is SGHTS and CDR2 is YDEGEE. The CDR3 loop reads CASSPRGRMNTEAFF. CDR3 DNA sequence: TGTGCCAGCAGCCCCAGGGGGCGGATGAACACTGAAGCTTTCTTT.

This clone has a single count. The chain has TRBV5-1 and TRBJ2-1, with 8 positions matching TRBD2. Trimming cost V 0 bases and J 2 bases; bases outside gene matches: 4. The germline V gene encodes CDR1 SGHRS and CDR2 YFSETQ. This CDR3 region has 16 residues. CDR3 residues: CASSLDRGGAYNEQFF. CDR3 coding DNA: TGCGCCAGCAGCTTGGATCGGGGGGGGGCCTACAATGAGCAGTTCTTC.

The rearrangement joins TRBV6-5 to TRBJ2-1; the match to TRBD2 covers 7 bases. Germline loops: CDR1 MNHEY, CDR2 SVGAGI. Trimming cost V 5 bases and J 4 bases; bases outside gene matches: 5. This CDR3 has 14 amino acids. CDR3 DNA sequence: TGTGCCAGCAGTCAGCGGGACTTATACAATGAGCAGTTCTTC. This translates into CASSQRDLYNEQFF.

A few counts support this clone. V and J are TRBV18 and TRBJ2-3, with 14 bases aligning to TRBD2. This CDR3 is 17 amino acids long. Germline-derived CDR1 and CDR2 are KGHSH and LQKENI. V lost 3 bases, J lost 4 bases, and 6 bases stayed unmatched. As DNA, the CDR3 is TGTGCCAGCTCACCTCTTCGACTAGCGGGAGGGGCAGATACGCAGTATTTT. Translating it yields CASSPLRLAGGADTQYF.

This clone was picked up a small number of times. The chain is built from TRBV4-1 and TRBJ1-1; maybe TRBD1 (6 bases). Trimming took 3 bases from V and 4 from J, leaving 15 bases between them. CDR1 is MGHRA, CDR2 YSYEKL, per germline. This CDR3 region has 15 residues. The CDR3 loop is CASSHNRESGTEAFF. The CDR3 DNA reads TGCGCCAGCAGCCACAACAGGGAAAGTGGCACTGAAGCTTTCTTT.

This chain links TRBV11-2 with TRBJ2-5, with D maybe TRBD2 (5 bases). The V gene's germline CDR1 is SGHAT and CDR2 FQNNGV. V lost 5 bases, J lost 2 bases, and 9 bases lay in between. The CDR3 is 13 amino acids. The CDR3 sequence: CASSPGVQETQYF. CDR3 coding DNA: TGTGCCAGCAGCCCCGGGGTTCAAGAGACCCAGTACTTC.

V gene TRBV5-6 combines with J gene TRBJ1-1; D possibly corresponds to TRBD1 (5 bases). Germline V gene sequence: CDR1 SGHDT, CDR2 YYEEEE. V lost 9 bases and J 1 base, leaving 22 bases between the germline ends. The length of the CDR3 is 16 residues. CDR3 amino acids: CATWARGTSRNTEAFF. CDR3 DNA sequence: TGTGCCACTTGGGCGCGGGGGACCTCTCGGAACACTGAAGCTTTCTTT.

Only a few counts were recorded for this clone. This chain connects TRBV5-1 to TRBJ1-1, with D perhaps TRBD1 (5 bases). Per germline, CDR1 SGHRS and CDR2 YFSETQ. V shed 4 bases and J shed 4 bases, with 11 bases lying between them. The CDR3 spans 13 residues. This CDR3 reads CASSVQGSTEAFF. CDR3 coding DNA: TGCGCCAGCAGCGTCCAGGGCAGCACTGAAGCTTTCTTT.

This clone turned up a few times. The chain employs TRBV7-9 and TRBJ2-7; 7 bases are a match to TRBD1. The CDR3 is 14 amino acids. V lost 1 base and J lost 4; bases outside the gene matches: 4. Per the germline V gene, CDR1 is SEHNR and CDR2 is FQNEAQ (reference sequence). The CDR3 sequence: CASSLGGQAYEQYF. In nucleotides, the CDR3 is TGTGCCAGCAGCTTAGGAGGACAGGCTTACGAGCAGTACTTC.